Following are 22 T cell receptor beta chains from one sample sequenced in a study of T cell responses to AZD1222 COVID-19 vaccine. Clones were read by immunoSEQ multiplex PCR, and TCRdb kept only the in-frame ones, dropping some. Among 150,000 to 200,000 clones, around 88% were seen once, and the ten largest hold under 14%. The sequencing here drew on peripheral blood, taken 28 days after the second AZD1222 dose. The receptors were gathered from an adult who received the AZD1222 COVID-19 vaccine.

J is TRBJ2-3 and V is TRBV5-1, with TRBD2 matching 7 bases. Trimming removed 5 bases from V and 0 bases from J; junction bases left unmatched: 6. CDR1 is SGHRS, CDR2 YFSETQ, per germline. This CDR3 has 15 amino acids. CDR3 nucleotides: TGCGCCAGCAGGTCAGGACTAGAAAGCACAGATACGCAGTATTTT. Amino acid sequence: CASRSGLESTDTQYF.

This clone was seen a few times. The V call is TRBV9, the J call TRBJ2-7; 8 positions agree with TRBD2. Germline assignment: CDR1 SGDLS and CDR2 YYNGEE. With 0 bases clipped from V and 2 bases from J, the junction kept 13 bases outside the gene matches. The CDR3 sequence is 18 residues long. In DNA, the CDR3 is TGTGCCAGCAGCGTAGAAGGAGGCGGGGGGCCAATCGCCTACGAGCAGTACTTC. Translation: CASSVEGGGGPIAYEQYF.

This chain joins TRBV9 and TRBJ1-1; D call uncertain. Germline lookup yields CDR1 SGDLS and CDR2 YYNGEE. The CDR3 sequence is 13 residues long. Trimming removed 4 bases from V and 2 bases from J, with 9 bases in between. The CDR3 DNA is TGTGCCAGCAGCCCAGCGCCAAACACTGAAGCTTTCTTT. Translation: CASSPAPNTEAFF.

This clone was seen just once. CDR3 residues: CASSYDGVNSPLHF. In DNA, the CDR3 is TGTGCCAGCAGTTACGACGGGGTTAATTCACCCCTCCACTTT. This chain links TRBV6-2 or TRBV6-3 with TRBJ1-6, with D hard to call. CDR1 and CDR2 (germline): MNHEY, SVGEGT. The CDR3 runs 14 residues. The V gene lost 2 bases and the J gene lost 6 bases, with 8 bases spanning the gap.

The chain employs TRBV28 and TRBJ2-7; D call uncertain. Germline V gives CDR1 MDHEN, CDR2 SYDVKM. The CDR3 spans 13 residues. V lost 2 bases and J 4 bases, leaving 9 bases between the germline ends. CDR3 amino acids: CASSLAATYEQYF. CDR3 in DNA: TGTGCCAGCAGTTTAGCGGCAACTTACGAGCAGTACTTC. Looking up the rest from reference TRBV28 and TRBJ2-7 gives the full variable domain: DVKVTQSSRYLVKRTGEKVFLECVQDMDHENMFWYRQDPGLGLRLIYFSYDVKMKEKGDIPEGYSVSREKKERFSLILESASTNQTSMYLCASSLAATYEQYFGPGTRLTVT.

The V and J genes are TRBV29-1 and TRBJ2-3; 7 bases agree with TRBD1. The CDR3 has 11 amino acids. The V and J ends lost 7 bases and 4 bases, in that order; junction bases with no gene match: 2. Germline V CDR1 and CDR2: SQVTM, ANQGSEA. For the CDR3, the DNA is TGCAGCGCTACAGGGGCAGATACGCAGTATTTT. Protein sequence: CSATGADTQYF.

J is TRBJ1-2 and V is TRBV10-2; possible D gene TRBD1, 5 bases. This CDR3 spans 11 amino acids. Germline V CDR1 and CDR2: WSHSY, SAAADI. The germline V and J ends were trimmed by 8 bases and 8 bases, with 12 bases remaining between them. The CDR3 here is CASWTGEGYTF. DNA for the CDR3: TGCGCCAGCTGGACGGGGGAAGGCTACACCTTC.

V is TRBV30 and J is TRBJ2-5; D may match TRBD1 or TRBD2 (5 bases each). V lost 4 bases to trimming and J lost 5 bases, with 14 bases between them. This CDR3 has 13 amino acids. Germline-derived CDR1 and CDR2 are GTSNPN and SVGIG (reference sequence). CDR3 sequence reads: CAWIGGQGETQYF. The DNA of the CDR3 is TGTGCCTGGATAGGCGGGCAGGGCGAGACCCAGTACTTC.

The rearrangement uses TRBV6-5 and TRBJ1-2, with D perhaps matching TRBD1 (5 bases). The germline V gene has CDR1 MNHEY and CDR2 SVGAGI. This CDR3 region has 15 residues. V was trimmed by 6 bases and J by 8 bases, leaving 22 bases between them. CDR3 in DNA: TGTGCCAGCAGCCAACTTACAGGAGGATCGAGAGGCTACACCTTC. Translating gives CASSQLTGGSRGYTF.

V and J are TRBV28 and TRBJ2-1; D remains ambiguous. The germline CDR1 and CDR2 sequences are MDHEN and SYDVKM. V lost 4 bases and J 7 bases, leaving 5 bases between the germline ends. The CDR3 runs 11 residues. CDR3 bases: TGTGCCAGCAGTTGGTTAAATGAGCAGTTCTTC. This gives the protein CASSWLNEQFF.

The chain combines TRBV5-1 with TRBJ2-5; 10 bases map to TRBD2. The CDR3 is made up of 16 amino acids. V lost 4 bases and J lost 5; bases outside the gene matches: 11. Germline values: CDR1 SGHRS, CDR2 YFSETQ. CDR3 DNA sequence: TGCGCCAGCAGCCCAAGAGCGGGGGGGCTTTGGGAGACCCAGTACTTC. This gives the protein CASSPRAGGLWETQYF.

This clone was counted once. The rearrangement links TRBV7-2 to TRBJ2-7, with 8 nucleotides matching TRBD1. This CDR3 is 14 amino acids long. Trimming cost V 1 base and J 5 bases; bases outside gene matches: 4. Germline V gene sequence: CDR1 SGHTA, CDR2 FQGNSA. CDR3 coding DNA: TGTGCCAGCAGCTTAGACTACAGGGGGGACGAGCAGTACTTC. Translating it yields CASSLDYRGDEQYF. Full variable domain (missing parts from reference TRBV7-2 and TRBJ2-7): GAGVSQSPSNKVTEKGKDVELRCDPISGHTALYWYRQSLGQGLEFLIYFQGNSAPDKSGLPSDRFSAERTGGSVSTLTIQRTQQEDSAVYLCASSLDYRGDEQYFGPGTRLTVT.

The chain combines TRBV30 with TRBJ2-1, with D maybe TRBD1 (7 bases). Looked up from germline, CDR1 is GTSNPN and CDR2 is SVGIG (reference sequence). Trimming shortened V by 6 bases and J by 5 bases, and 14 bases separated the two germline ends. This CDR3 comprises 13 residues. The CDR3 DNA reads TGTGCCTGCGACAGGGAGGCCCACAATGAGCAGTTCTTC. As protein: CACDREAHNEQFF.

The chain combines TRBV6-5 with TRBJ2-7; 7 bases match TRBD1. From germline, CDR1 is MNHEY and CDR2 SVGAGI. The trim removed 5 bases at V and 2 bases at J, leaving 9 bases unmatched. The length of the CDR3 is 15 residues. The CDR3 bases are TGTGCCAGCAGTAACAGGGGCTTACTTCCCTACGAGCAGTACTTC. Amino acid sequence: CASSNRGLLPYEQYF.

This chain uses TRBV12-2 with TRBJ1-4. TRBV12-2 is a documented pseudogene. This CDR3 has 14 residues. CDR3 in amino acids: CASRLICSGGEGVF. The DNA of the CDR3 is TGTGCAAGTCGCTTAATTTGTTCGGGCGGGGAAGGGGTTTTT.

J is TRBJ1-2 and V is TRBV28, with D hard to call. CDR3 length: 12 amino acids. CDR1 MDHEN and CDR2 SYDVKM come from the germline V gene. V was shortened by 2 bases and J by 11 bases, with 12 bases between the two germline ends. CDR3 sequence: CASSLGVWRYTF. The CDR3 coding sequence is TGTGCCAGCAGTTTAGGGGTATGGAGGTACACCTTC.

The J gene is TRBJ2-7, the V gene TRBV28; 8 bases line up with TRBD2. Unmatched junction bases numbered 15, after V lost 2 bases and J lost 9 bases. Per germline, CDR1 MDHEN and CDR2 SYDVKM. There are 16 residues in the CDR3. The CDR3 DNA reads TGTGCCAGCAGTTTACTAGCGGGCGGAGGGGCCGGAAGGCAGTACTTC. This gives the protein CASSLLAGGGAGRQYF.

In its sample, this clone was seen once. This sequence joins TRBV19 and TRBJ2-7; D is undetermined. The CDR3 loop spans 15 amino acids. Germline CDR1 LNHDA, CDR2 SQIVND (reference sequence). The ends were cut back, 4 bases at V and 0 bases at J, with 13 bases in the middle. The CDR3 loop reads CASSTFLSRSYEQYF. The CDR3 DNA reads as TGTGCCAGTAGTACCTTTCTTTCCCGCTCCTACGAGCAGTACTTC.

CDR3 sequence (DNA): TGTGCCAGCAGCCAAGAGCTGGGGTTTAATGAAAAACTGTTTTTT. Its translation is CASSQELGFNEKLFF. The chain combines TRBV3-1 (or the pseudogene TRBV3-2) with TRBJ1-4; D remains unclear. The CDR3 totals 15 residues. Germline CDR1 reads LGHDT; CDR2 reads YNNKEL (reference sequence). Trimming removed 0 bases at V and 4 bases at J, with 9 bases between.

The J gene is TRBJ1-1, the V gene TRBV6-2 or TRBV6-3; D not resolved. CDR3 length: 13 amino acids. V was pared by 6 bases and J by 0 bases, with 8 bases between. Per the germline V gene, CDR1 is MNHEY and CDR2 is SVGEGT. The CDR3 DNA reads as TGTGCCAGCAGCCGGATAATGAACACTGAAGCTTTCTTT. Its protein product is CASSRIMNTEAFF.

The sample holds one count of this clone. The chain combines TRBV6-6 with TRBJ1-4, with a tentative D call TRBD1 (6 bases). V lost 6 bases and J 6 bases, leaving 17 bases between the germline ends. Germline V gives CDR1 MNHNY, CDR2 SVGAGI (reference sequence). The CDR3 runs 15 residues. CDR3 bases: TGTGCCAGCAGGGACGGCCGGGGGCGGGATGAAAAACTGTTTTTT. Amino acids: CASRDGRGRDEKLFF.

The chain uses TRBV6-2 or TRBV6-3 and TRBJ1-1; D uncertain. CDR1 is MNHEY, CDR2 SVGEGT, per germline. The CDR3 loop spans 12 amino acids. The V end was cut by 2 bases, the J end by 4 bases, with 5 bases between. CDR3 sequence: CASSYPSTEAFF. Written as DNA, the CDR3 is TGTGCCAGCAGTTACCCCTCCACTGAAGCTTTCTTT.